This T cell receptor (beta chain) is drawn from a study of cytomegalovirus exposure and HLA in healthy donors. Study-wide results and caveats: Most observed TCR sequences were rare, whereas some public TCRs were detected in many donors.

In regard to this clone: The antigen is not known.

The CDR3 covers 13 residues. V was shortened by 11 bases and J by 1 base, with 15 bases between the two germline ends. CDR1 and CDR2 from the germline V gene are MGHDK and SYGVNS. The data were produced by immunoSEQ multiplex PCR, yet TCRdb's version contains in-frame clones alone and is incomplete. The sample consists of approximately 56,000 clones, 85% to 95% of them appearing once. This chain links TRBV25-1 with TRBJ2-7; D remains unclear. Source material: PBMCs. This TCR was sampled from a man aged 18 to 35 in good health and CMV-seronegative. CDR3 nucleotide sequence: TGTGCCGCACTACTAAGGCCTTCCTACGAGCAGTACTTC. It yields the protein CAALLRPSYEQYF.